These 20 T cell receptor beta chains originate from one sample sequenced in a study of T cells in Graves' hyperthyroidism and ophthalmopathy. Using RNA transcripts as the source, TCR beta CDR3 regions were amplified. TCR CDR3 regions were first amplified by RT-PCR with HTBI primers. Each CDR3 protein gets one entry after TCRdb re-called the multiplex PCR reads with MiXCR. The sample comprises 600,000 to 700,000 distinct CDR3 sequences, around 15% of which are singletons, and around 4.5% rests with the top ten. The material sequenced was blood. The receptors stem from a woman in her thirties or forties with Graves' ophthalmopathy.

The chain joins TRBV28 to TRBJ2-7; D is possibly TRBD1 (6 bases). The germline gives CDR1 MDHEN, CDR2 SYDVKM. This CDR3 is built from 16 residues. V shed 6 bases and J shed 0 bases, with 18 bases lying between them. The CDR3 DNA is TGTGCCAGCAGATCCCTCCGGGACACACACTCCTACGAGCAGTACTTC. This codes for CASRSLRDTHSYEQYF.

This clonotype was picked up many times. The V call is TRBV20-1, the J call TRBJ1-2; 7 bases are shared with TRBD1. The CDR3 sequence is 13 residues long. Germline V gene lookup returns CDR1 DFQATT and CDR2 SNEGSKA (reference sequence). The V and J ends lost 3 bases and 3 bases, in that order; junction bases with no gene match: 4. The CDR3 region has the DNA TGCAGTGCTAGGAGAGGGACAGACTATGGCTACACCTTC. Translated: CSARRGTDYGYTF.

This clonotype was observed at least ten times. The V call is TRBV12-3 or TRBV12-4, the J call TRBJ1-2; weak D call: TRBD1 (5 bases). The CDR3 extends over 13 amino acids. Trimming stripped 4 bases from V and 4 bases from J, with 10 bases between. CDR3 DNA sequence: TGTGCCAGCAGTTCCGGGGCTTCCTATGGCTACACCTTC. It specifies CASSSGASYGYTF.

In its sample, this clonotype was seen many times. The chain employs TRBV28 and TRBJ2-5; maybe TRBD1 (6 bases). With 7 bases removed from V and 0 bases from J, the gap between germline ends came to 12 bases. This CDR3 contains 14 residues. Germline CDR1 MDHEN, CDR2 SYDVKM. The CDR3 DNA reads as TGTGCCAGCACCCCTGACAGGTACCAAGAGACCCAGTACTTC. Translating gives CASTPDRYQETQYF.

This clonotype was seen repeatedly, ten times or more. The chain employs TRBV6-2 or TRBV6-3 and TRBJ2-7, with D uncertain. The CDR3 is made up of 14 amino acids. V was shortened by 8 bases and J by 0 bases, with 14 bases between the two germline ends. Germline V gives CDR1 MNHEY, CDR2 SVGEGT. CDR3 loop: CASARRWGSYEQYF. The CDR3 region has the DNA TGTGCCAGCGCCAGACGGTGGGGCTCCTACGAGCAGTACTTC.

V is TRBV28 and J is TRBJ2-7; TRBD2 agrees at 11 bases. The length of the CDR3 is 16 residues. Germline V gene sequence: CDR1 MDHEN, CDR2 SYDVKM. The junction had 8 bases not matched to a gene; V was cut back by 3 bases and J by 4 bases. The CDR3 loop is CASSFSLRTSGYEQYF. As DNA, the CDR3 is TGTGCCAGCAGTTTTTCGCTGAGGACTAGCGGGTACGAGCAGTACTTC.

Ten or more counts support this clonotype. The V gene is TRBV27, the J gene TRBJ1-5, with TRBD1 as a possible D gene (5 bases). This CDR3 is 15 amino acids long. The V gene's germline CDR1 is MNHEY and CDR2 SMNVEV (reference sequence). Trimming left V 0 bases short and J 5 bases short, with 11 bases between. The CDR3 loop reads CASSLSTQGHQPQHF. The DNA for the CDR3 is TGTGCCAGCAGTTTATCTACGCAGGGTCATCAGCCCCAGCATTTT.

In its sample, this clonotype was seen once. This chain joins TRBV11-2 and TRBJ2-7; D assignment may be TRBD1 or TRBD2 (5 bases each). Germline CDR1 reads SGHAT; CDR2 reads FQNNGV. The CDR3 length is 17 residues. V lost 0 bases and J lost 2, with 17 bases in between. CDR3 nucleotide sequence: TGTGCCAGCAGCTTAGACCCAGGGTGGGACGGTGCCTACGAGCAGTACTTC. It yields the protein CASSLDPGWDGAYEQYF. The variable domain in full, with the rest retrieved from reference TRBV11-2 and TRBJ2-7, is EAGVAQSPRYKIIEKRQSVAFWCNPISGHATLYWYQQILGQGPKLLIQFQNNGVVDDSQLPKDRFSAERLKGVDSTLKIQPAKLEDSAVYLCASSLDPGWDGAYEQYFGPGTRLTVT.

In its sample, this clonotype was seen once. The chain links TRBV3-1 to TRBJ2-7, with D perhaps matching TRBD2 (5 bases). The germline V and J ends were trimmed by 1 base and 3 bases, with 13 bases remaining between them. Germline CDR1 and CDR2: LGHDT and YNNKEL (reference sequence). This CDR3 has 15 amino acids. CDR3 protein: CASSQAGGRFYEQYF. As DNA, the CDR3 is TGTGCCAGCAGCCAAGCTGGTGGGAGATTCTACGAGCAGTACTTC.

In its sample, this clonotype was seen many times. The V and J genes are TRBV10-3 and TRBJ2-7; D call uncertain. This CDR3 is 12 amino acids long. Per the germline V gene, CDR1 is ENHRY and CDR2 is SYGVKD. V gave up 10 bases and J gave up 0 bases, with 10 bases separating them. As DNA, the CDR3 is TGTGCCAGCGAGACTGACTCCTACGAGCAGTACTTC. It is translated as CASETDSYEQYF.

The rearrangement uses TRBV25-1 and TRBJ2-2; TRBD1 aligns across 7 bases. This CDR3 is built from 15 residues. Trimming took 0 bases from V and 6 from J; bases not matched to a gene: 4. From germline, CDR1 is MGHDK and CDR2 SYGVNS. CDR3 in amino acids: CASSEYRTGAGELFF. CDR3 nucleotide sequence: TGTGCCAGCAGTGAATACAGAACAGGGGCCGGGGAGCTGTTTTTT.

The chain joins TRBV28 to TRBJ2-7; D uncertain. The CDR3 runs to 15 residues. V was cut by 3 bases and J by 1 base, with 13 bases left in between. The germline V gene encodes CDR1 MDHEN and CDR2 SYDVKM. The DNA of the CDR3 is TGTGCCAGCAGTTTCTTGGCGGAAAGGTCCTACGAGCAGTACTTC. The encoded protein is CASSFLAERSYEQYF.

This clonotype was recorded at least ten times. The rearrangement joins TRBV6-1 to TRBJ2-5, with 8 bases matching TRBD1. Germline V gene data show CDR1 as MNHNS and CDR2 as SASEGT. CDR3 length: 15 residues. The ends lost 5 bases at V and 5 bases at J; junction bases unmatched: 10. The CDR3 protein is CASSPQTGVGETQYF. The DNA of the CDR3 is TGTGCCAGCAGTCCACAGACAGGGGTAGGGGAGACCCAGTACTTC.

CDR3 residues: CSAIRQGDNQPQHF. DNA for the CDR3: TGCAGTGCTATCAGACAGGGGGATAATCAGCCCCAGCATTTT. The chain links TRBV20-1 to TRBJ1-5; 9 bases agree with TRBD1. J was trimmed by 4 bases and V by 4 bases; bases with no gene match: 5. CDR3 size: 14 residues. In germline, CDR1 is DFQATT, CDR2 SNEGSKA (reference sequence).

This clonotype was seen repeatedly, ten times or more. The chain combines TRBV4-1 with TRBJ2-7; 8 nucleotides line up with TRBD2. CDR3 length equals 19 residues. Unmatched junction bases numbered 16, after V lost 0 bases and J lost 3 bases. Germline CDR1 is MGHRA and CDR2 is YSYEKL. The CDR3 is CASSQDDREGRSPLYEQYF. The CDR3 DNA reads TGCGCCAGCAGCCAAGATGATCGGGAGGGCCGGTCCCCTCTCTACGAGCAGTACTTC.

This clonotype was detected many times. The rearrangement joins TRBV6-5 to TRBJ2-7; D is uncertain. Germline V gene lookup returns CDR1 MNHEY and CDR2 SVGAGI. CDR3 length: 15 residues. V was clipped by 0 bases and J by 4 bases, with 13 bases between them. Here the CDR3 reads CASSYSRLAGYEQYF. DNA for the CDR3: TGTGCCAGCAGTTACTCCCGGTTAGCCGGTTACGAGCAGTACTTC.

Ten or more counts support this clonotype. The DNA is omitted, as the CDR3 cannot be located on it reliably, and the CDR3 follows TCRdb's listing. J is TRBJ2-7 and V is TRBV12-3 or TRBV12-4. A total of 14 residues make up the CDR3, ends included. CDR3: CASSSSTDSYKQYF.

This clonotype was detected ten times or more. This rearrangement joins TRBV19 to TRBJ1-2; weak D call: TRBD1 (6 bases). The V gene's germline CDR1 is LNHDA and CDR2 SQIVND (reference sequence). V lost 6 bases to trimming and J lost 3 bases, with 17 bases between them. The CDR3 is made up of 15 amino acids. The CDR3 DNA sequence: TGTGCCAGTAGGGATAACGAGGGGGAGGACTATGGCTACACCTTC. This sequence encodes CASRDNEGEDYGYTF.

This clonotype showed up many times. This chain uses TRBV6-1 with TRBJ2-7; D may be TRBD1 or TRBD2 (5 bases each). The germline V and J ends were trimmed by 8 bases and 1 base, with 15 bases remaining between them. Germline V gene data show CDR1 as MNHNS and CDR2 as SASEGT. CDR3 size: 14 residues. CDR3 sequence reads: CASARDPASYEQYF. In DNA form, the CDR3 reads TGTGCCAGCGCCCGGGACCCAGCTTCCTACGAGCAGTACTTC.

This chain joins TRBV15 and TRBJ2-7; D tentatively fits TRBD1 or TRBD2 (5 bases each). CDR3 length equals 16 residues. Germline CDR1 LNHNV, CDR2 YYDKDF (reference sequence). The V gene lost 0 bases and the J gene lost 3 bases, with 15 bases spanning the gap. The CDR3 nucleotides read TGTGCCACCAGCAGAGATCTAGGGCCGAGGGGCTACGAGCAGTACTTC. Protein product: CATSRDLGPRGYEQYF.